This T cell receptor beta chain originates from a study of T cells expressing NK-cell markers (dated by TCRdb to the early 2020s). Background on the whole study: TCR beta-chain repertoires were profiled in sorted CD3+CD56+NKG2C+, CD3+CD56+NKG2C- and CD3+CD56-NKG2C+ T-cell subsets from seven or eight donors. Sequencing of the libraries produced 2 x 150 bp reads on Illumina HiSeq 2000/2500, MiSeq or NextSeq. Among the eight sequenced donors, only one was HCMV-seronegative, while the other seven were HCMV-seropositive. The eight sequenced donors were randomly selected healthy volunteers, three men and five women.

A commercial ELISA kit detecting HCMV-specific IgG in serum was used to determine HCMV serostatus. Ficoll density gradient centrifugation was used to isolate peripheral blood mononuclear cells from blood. Sequencing used an Illumina HiSeq 2000. TCR beta cDNA libraries were made by 5'RACE template switching that added a universal primer site and unique molecular identifiers. Synthesis of cDNA was primed from the TCR beta constant segment and was followed by two consecutive PCR amplification steps. The authors' analysis ran thus. MIGEC handled demultiplexing of the reads and grouping by UMI, while MiTCR was used to assemble and quantify clonotypes. Only TCR cDNA sequences supported by at least two reads were kept to exclude erroneous sequences. The tcR package was used for downstream repertoire analysis, with clonotypes matched between fractions based on CDR3 nucleotide sequence plus V segment. VDJmatch was used to annotate antigen specificity against VDJdb, with one amino acid substitution allowed in CDR3. Reprocessed by TCRdb, the reads give a single entry per CDR3 protein sequence, without DNA. TCRdb's processing, not the authors' own work, is the source of the V and J calls. The data table for this sample lists some 450,000 distinct CDR3 sequences. 6% to 9.5% of the sample is taken by the ten largest.

The CDR3 starts with the cysteine, ends with the phenylalanine, and has 14 residues. The entry carries no DNA sequence. The germline V gene supplies CDR1 ENHRY and CDR2 SYGVKD. As to this clonotype: This receptor's antigen is unknown.

General study outcomes and caveats: In six donors, the dominant CD3+CD56+NKG2C+ clonotypes were among the top 10 CD8+ clonotypes and accounted for roughly 1.0-8% of CD8+ T cells. Whether the expanded NKG2C-expressing T cell clones were specific for HCMV antigens remained unclear. Those dominant clonotypes were again the most abundant among CD3+CD56-NKG2C+ cells in a few donors, at about 25-65%.

This sequence uses TRBV10-3 and TRBJ2-1; TCRdb designates TRBD2, a call that cannot be tested without DNA. Material: blood T cells: a sorted CD56 or NKG2C T cell subset, CD4+ or CD8+ T cells, or bulk PBMC T cells (not recorded which). The clonotype was recovered from a woman between 18 and 75 years old in good health. The CDR3 sequence is CAIKAGGNYNEQFF.